The sequence of this T cell receptor beta chain was determined in a study of breast tumors, draining lymph nodes, adjacent tissues. Study conclusions and caveats: Compared with lymph nodes, tumors were less diverse; compared with nontumor tissue, more. The data were judged consistent with most tumor T cells coming from lymph node and expanding in tumor.

Samples came from axillary lymph nodes draining the breast cancer. Points on this clonotype: Antigen: not known. Because the CDR3's place on the DNA is in doubt, the DNA is left out and the CDR3 is given as listed by TCRdb.

Germline CDR1 and CDR2: LNHNV and YYDKDF (reference sequence). The CDR3 contains 24 residues when both ends are counted. MiXCR, applied by TCRdb to the multiplex PCR reads, yields one record per CDR3 protein. The data show about 230,000 distinct CDR3 sequences, about 34% seen once. The origin of this receptor is a female donor with breast cancer. Some clones in this sample may be carry-over from other donors' samples. Sequencing used axillary lymph node tissue. This chain uses TRBV15 with TRBJ1-6; the table's D gene call, TRBD1, was not cross checked with the DNA. The CDR3 region is CATRRGQDLSFICSAWFRGEPLHF.